Shown below are 30 T cell receptor beta chains from a single sample sequenced in a study of T-cell reconstitution after alpha-beta-depleted transplantation in children. Preparation of the TCRbeta library involved a method that used unique molecular identifiers. TCRdb fed the PCR reads into MiXCR, producing one record per CDR3 protein. The sample holds approximately 350,000 distinct CDR3 sequences, more than 10% seen once. The material was PBMCs, obtained from the stem cell graft. The receptors shown here come from a human donor who donated a stem cell graft to a child with Fanconi anemia.

This clonotype was seen a handful of times. The chain links TRBV12-3 or TRBV12-4 to TRBJ2-3; 9 bases are a match to TRBD2. With V trimmed by 4 bases and J by 4 bases, 9 bases remained unmatched. The CDR3 loop spans 16 amino acids. CDR3 loop: CASSSTLAGEADTQYF. CDR3 bases: TGTGCCAGCAGTTCGACCTTAGCGGGGGAGGCAGATACGCAGTATTTT.

V and J are TRBV28 and TRBJ2-7, with D possibly TRBD2 on 5 matching bases. The germline V gene encodes CDR1 MDHEN and CDR2 SYDVKM. The CDR3 runs 14 residues. Trimming took 5 bases from V and 0 from J, leaving 11 bases between them. The chain's CDR3 is CASSRGYRSYEQYV. The DNA for the CDR3 is TGTGCCAGCAGTCGCGGGTACCGCTCCTACGAGCAGTACGTC.

The rearrangement joins TRBV5-1 to TRBJ2-2, with 8 bases aligning to TRBD1. V lost 2 bases, J lost 7 bases, and 4 bases stayed unmatched. Germline V gene data show CDR1 as SGHRS and CDR2 as YFSETQ. This CDR3 has 14 amino acids. The CDR3 region has the DNA TGCGCCAGCAGCTTCGCGGACAGGGACGGGGAGCTGTTTTTT. Protein sequence: CASSFADRDGELFF.

The V call is TRBV7-9, the J call TRBJ2-2; the D gene could be TRBD1 or TRBD2 (6 bases each). Trimming pared 6 bases from V and 4 bases from J, leaving 12 bases between. Germline CDR1 SEHNR, CDR2 FQNEAQ (reference sequence). The CDR3 extends over 14 amino acids. In DNA form, the CDR3 reads TGTGCCAGCAGACCACAGGGACTCACCGGGGAGCTGTTTTTT. Translation gives CASRPQGLTGELFF.

The chain has TRBV3-1 and TRBJ1-2; D is uncertain. CDR1 is LGHDT and CDR2 is YNNKEL in the germline V gene (reference sequence). V was shortened by 1 base and J by 7 bases, with 13 bases between the two germline ends. This CDR3 comprises 14 residues. Here the CDR3 reads CASSQGSAGGGYTF. CDR3 nucleotides: TGTGCCAGCAGCCAAGGATCGGCGGGCGGTGGCTACACCTTC.

This clonotype was counted ten times or more. This chain uses TRBV7-9 with TRBJ2-1, with TRBD1 matching 8 bases. After removal of 4 bases from V and 7 bases from J, the junction contained 9 bases not matched to a gene. Germline lookup yields CDR1 SEHNR and CDR2 FQNEAQ (reference sequence). The CDR3 is made up of 15 amino acids. CDR3 DNA: TGTGCCAGCAGCTCCGGACAGGGACTGGAGAATGAGCAGTTCTTC. It codes for CASSSGQGLENEQFF.

The J gene is TRBJ2-3, the V gene TRBV4-3, with TRBD2 identical over 7 bases. The CDR3 runs to 14 residues. V was clipped by 4 bases and J by 3 bases; unmatched bases: 4. Per germline, CDR1 LGHNA and CDR2 YSLEER. CDR3 DNA sequence: TGCGCCAGCAGCCGTGAAGCGGGGACAGATACGCAGTATTTT. This translates into CASSREAGTDTQYF.

There are a few counts of this clonotype. The CDR3 spells CSVPGQGKNEQYF. CDR3 in DNA: TGCAGTGTTCCGGGACAGGGCAAGAACGAGCAGTACTTC. The rearrangement links TRBV20-1 to TRBJ2-7; 9 bases are a match to TRBD1. V shed 7 bases, J shed 5 bases, and the junction held 9 bases outside the gene matches. The CDR3 contains 13 residues. Germline CDR1 and CDR2: DFQATT and SNEGSKA (reference sequence).

This clonotype was detected a few times. The gene calls are TRBV4-1 and TRBJ2-7; perhaps TRBD2 as D (7 bases). The V and J ends lost 4 bases and 3 bases respectively, with 19 bases between them. Germline V gives CDR1 MGHRA, CDR2 YSYEKL. This CDR3 spans 16 amino acids. CDR3 residues: CASSPVLTRGGYEQYF. DNA of the CDR3: TGCGCCAGCAGCCCAGTCCTGACTAGGGGGGGCTACGAGCAGTACTTC.

This clonotype was observed a few times. The CDR3 does not close with the conserved phenylalanine or tryptophan, likely indicating a read error. The DNA is omitted, as the CDR3 cannot be located on it reliably, and the CDR3 follows TCRdb's listing. The CDR3: CASSDLSRV. V usage is TRBV9 and J usage is TRBJ1-1. The germline V gene has CDR1 SGDLS and CDR2 YYNGEE. From its first to its last residue, the CDR3 has 9 amino acids.

This clonotype has ten or more counts. The chain is built from TRBV6-2 or TRBV6-3 and TRBJ2-4, with TRBD2 identical over 11 bases. The V gene end was trimmed by 5 bases and the J gene end by 8 bases; junction bases not matched to a gene: 5. CDR3 size: 14 residues. CDR1 is MNHEY and CDR2 is SVGEGT in the germline V gene. Here the CDR3 DNA reads TGTGCCAGCAGTCTTGGACTAGCGGGTGACATTCAGTACTTC. Its protein is CASSLGLAGDIQYF.

This clonotype was seen at least ten times. The chain is built from TRBV5-1 and TRBJ1-1, with 7 bases that match TRBD1. The CDR3 is 13 residues long. V shed 10 bases, J shed 2 bases, and the junction held 8 bases outside the gene matches. Germline CDR1 reads SGHRS; CDR2 reads YFSETQ. DNA for the CDR3: TGCGCCGGAAGACAGGGTGAAAACACTGAAGCTTTCTTT. Amino acid sequence: CAGRQGENTEAFF.

This chain connects TRBV12-3 or TRBV12-4 to TRBJ2-7; 9 nucleotides agree with TRBD1. There are 15 residues in the CDR3. Trimming cost V 5 bases and J 2 bases; bases outside gene matches: 7. Here the CDR3 DNA reads TGTGCCAGCAGTCCCACGGACAGGGGCCCCTACGAGCAGTACTTC. Residues: CASSPTDRGPYEQYF.

There are many counts of this clonotype. V and J are TRBV9 and TRBJ1-1; possible D gene TRBD1, 6 bases. CDR3 size: 17 residues. Trimming cost V 4 bases and J 0 bases, with 19 bases left between them. Germline V CDR1 and CDR2: SGDLS, YYNGEE. The CDR3 DNA follows: TGTGCCAGCAGCCCCCGGGGGGCCGAATACATGAACACTGAAGCTTTCTTT. It yields the protein CASSPRGAEYMNTEAFF.

In this sample, this clonotype turned up a few times. The chain recombines TRBV14 with TRBJ2-7; D uncertain. The CDR3 runs 14 residues. CDR1 and CDR2 (germline): SGHDN, FVKESK. Trimming cost V 4 bases and J 0 bases, with 10 bases left between them. For the CDR3, the DNA is TGTGCCAGCAGCCTGGCGACATTCTCCTACGAGCAGTACTTC. Translation: CASSLATFSYEQYF. Full variable domain (remainder filled in from reference TRBV14 and TRBJ2-7): EAGVTQFPSHSVIEKGQTVTLRCDPISGHDNLYWYRRVMGKEIKFLLHFVKESKQDESGMPNNRFLAERTGGTYSTLKVQPAELEDSGVYFCASSLATFSYEQYFGPGTRLTVT.

The V and J genes are TRBV3-1 and TRBJ1-5; no firm D call. V was pared by 2 bases and J by 0 bases, with 5 bases between. Germline CDR1 and CDR2: LGHDT and YNNKEL (reference sequence). The length of the CDR3 is 14 residues. CDR3 DNA sequence: TGTGCCAGCAGCCAATTACATAGCAATCAGCCCCAGCATTTT. Translation gives CASSQLHSNQPQHF.

This clonotype showed up just a few times. The DNA for the CDR3 is TGTGCCAGCAGCCTCCAAGGAAGTGGCACCGGGGAGCTGTTTTTT. This encodes CASSLQGSGTGELFF. The chain combines TRBV3-1 with TRBJ2-2; D gene uncertain. Trimming shortened V by 4 bases and J by 4 bases, and 13 bases separated the two germline ends. CDR3 length equals 15 residues. The germline CDR1 and CDR2 sequences are LGHDT and YNNKEL (reference sequence).

This clonotype showed up many times. V gene TRBV25-1 combines with J gene TRBJ1-2, with D unclear. Germline CDR1 reads MGHDK; CDR2 reads SYGVNS. V shed 2 bases and J shed 2 bases, with 9 bases lying between them. This CDR3 is 14 amino acids long. The CDR3 region is CASSERKRNYGYTF. In DNA, the CDR3 is TGTGCCAGCAGTGAACGAAAGCGGAACTATGGCTACACCTTC.

This clonotype was observed a handful of times. The J gene is TRBJ1-5, the V gene TRBV18; TRBD1 agrees at 11 bases. The CDR3 runs 15 residues. J was trimmed by 6 bases and V by 5 bases; bases with no gene match: 6. Germline lookup yields CDR1 KGHSH and CDR2 LQKENI. CDR3 sequence (DNA): TGTGCCAGCTCAACGGACAGGGGGCCAGGTCAGCCCCAGCATTTT. Translating it yields CASSTDRGPGQPQHF.

The J gene is TRBJ1-1, the V gene TRBV3-1; D not resolved. This CDR3 region has 19 residues. Per the germline V gene, CDR1 is LGHDT and CDR2 is YNNKEL (reference sequence). V dropped 4 bases and J dropped 0 bases, with 24 bases sitting between them. The CDR3 loop is CASSPPLTLHGGLNTEAFF. For the CDR3, the DNA is TGTGCCAGCAGCCCCCCCCTTACGCTACACGGTGGACTGAACACTGAAGCTTTCTTT.

In this sample, this clonotype turned up a few times. The J gene is TRBJ1-6, the V gene TRBV3-1; tentative D call: TRBD1 (5 bases). The V and J ends lost 4 bases and 9 bases respectively, with 10 bases between them. Per germline, CDR1 LGHDT and CDR2 YNNKEL (reference sequence). The CDR3 extends over 13 amino acids. CDR3 amino acids: CASSRDFSSPLHF. The CDR3 DNA reads as TGTGCCAGCAGCCGGGACTTCAGTTCACCCCTCCACTTT.

This clonotype was counted many times. This chain joins TRBV7-9 and TRBJ1-1; D remains ambiguous. This CDR3 spans 13 amino acids. Germline CDR1 and CDR2: SEHNR and FQNEAQ (reference sequence). V lost 5 bases, J lost 1 base, and 8 bases lay in between. The CDR3 coding sequence is TGTGCCAGCAGCCGATGGGGGAACACTGAAGCTTTCTTT. The encoded protein is CASSRWGNTEAFF.

The V call is TRBV20-1, the J call TRBJ2-3, with 12 bases lining up with TRBD2. CDR1 is DFQATT and CDR2 is SNEGSKA in the germline V gene (reference sequence). CDR3 size: 16 residues. V trimming: 5 bases; J trimming: 4 bases; junction bases outside the gene matches: 10. The CDR3 reads CSAPTLLAGGSDTQYF. DNA for the CDR3: TGCAGTGCTCCAACCCTACTAGCGGGGGGATCAGATACGCAGTATTTT.

This clonotype has only a few counts. This chain joins TRBV5-6 and TRBJ2-3; no reliable D call. Trimming took 5 bases from V and 5 from J, leaving 12 bases between them. CDR3 size: 13 residues. The germline gives CDR1 SGHDT, CDR2 YYEEEE. CDR3 protein: CASSYLGRDTQYF. The DNA of the CDR3 is TGTGCCAGCAGTTACCTAGGACGAGATACGCAGTATTTT.

J is TRBJ1-5 and V is TRBV28; maybe TRBD1 (5 bases). The CDR3 has 15 residues. Trimming took off 3 bases at V and 2 bases at J, with 11 bases between the two ends. In germline, CDR1 is MDHEN, CDR2 SYDVKM. The CDR3 DNA is TGTGCCAGCAGTTTGGGTGTGGGGGGCAATCAGCCCCAGCATTTT. Translation: CASSLGVGGNQPQHF. The full variable domain, its missing parts supplied by reference TRBV28 and TRBJ1-5, is DVKVTQSSRYLVKRTGEKVFLECVQDMDHENMFWYRQDPGLGLRLIYFSYDVKMKEKGDIPEGYSVSREKKERFSLILESASTNQTSMYLCASSLGVGGNQPQHFGDGTRLSIL.

In its sample, this clonotype was seen a few times. The chain combines TRBV4-2 with TRBJ1-2; the D gene is possibly TRBD1 (5 bases). Germline V gene lookup returns CDR1 LGHNA and CDR2 YNFKEQ. This CDR3 has 16 residues. The V gene lost 0 bases and the J gene lost 7 bases, with 18 bases spanning the gap. DNA of the CDR3: TGTGCCAGCAGCCAAGAGAGGGAGGGGCGGAATCTTGGCTACACCTTC. This sequence encodes CASSQEREGRNLGYTF.

The chain employs TRBV20-1 and TRBJ1-1; D is possibly TRBD1 (6 bases). The germline V and J ends were trimmed by 5 bases and 4 bases, with 20 bases remaining between them. CDR3 length: 15 amino acids. Germline lookup yields CDR1 DFQATT and CDR2 SNEGSKA (reference sequence). The CDR3 sequence is CSASKGGWGSTEAFF. CDR3 DNA: TGCAGTGCTTCGAAAGGGGGTTGGGGAAGCACTGAAGCTTTCTTT.

Concerning this clonotype: Germline and junction disagree at one end, which may indicate a read error. This chain links TRBV4-3 with TRBJ2-2; no clear D gene. The CDR3 consists of 15 residues. Germline V lookup: CDR1 LGHNA, CDR2 YSLEER. The CDR3 nucleotides are TGCACCAGCAGCCAAGAGGCTGCGTGGGGAAGGGAGCTGTTTTTT. Protein sequence: CTSSQEAAWGRELFF.

This clonotype was seen many times. The chain uses TRBV9 and TRBJ2-7, with D perhaps matching TRBD1 (6 bases). With 4 bases removed from V and 6 bases from J, the gap between germline ends came to 14 bases. The CDR3 totals 13 residues. Germline CDR1 reads SGDLS; CDR2 reads YYNGEE. CDR3 region: CASSPEQGAEQYF. CDR3 sequence (DNA): TGTGCCAGCAGCCCCGAACAGGGTGCCGAGCAGTACTTC.

In this sample, this clonotype turned up many times. J is TRBJ2-3 and V is TRBV5-6; D is unresolved. CDR1 and CDR2 (germline): SGHDT, YYEEEE. CDR3 length: 13 amino acids. Trimming pared 3 bases from V and 4 bases from J, leaving 9 bases between. This CDR3 is CASSSPSSDTQYF. The CDR3 DNA follows: TGTGCCAGCAGCTCTCCGTCCTCAGATACGCAGTATTTT. The full variable domain, in which reference TRBV5-6 and TRBJ2-3 provide the parts outside the CDR3, is DAGVTQSPTHLIKTRGQQVTLRCSPKSGHDTVSWYQQALGQGPQFIFQYYEEEERQRGNFPDRFSGHQFPNYSSELNVNALLLGDSALYLCASSSPSSDTQYFGPGTRLTVL.